This TCR beta chain was observed in a study of cytomegalovirus exposure and HLA in healthy donors. Whole-study results and caveats: Later analysis found that TCR beta chains associated with HLA were more clonally expanded than other, equally common chains. Being productive about 87% or about 30% of the time was typical of most TCR beta V segments in an earlier analysis. 150 or so TCR beta chains were listed as cytomegalovirus-associated.

The primer mix had 60 Vbeta and 13 Jbeta primers. The method was immunoSEQ multiplex PCR; TCRdb's version includes in-frame clones alone and lacks a portion of them. The table shows around 98,000 clones, with more than 60% occurring only once. This CDR3 is 13 amino acids long. Germline lookup yields CDR1 MNHEY and CDR2 SVGAGI. The ends lost 5 bases at V and 2 bases at J; junction bases unmatched: 1. In regard to this clone: Its antigen is undetermined.

V is TRBV6-5 and J is TRBJ2-7; 9 bases are shared with TRBD2. The source is a man aged 50-59 years in good health and CMV-seronegative. Sequencing was performed on PBMCs. The DNA for the CDR3 is TGTGCCAGCAGTGTAGCGGGAGCCTACGAGCAGTACTTC. Residues: CASSVAGAYEQYF.